A selection of T cell receptor beta chains follows, all from one sample in a study of T cells in Graves' hyperthyroidism and ophthalmopathy. TCRdb called the multiplex PCR reads again in MiXCR, with one record for every CDR3 protein. The sample records a few hundred thousand distinct CDR3 sequences, about 18% being singletons. The sample consisted of blood. The receptors shown here come from a man younger than 35 with Graves' ophthalmopathy. Each CDR3 is given with its conserved first and last residue. D genes are given only for firm matches. Rows give clone size only sometimes, using once, few, many, or a class for an expanded clone.

>once|TRBJ2-5|TRBV19|TRBD1
CASSTGTGYVETQYF
TGTGCCAGTAGTACCGGGACAGGGTATGTGGAGACCCAGTACTTC
>few|TRBJ2-6|TRBV6-6|NA
CASSYGLAGANVLTF
TGTGCCAGCAGTTACGGACTCGCTGGGGCCAACGTCCTGACTTTC
>few|TRBJ1-4|TRBV3-1|NA
CASSPIGQAEKLFF
TGTGCCAGCAGTCCCATTGGGCAAGCTGAAAAACTGTTTTTT
>few|TRBJ2-2|TRBV27|TRBD2
CASSLQGGSGELFF
TGTGCCAGCAGTTTGCAGGGAGGGTCCGGGGAGCTGTTTTTT
>many|TRBJ2-2|TRBV11-2|NA
CASSKSFGELFF
TGTGCCAGCAGCAAATCTTTCGGGGAGCTGTTTTTT
>many|TRBJ1-5|TRBV2|NA
CASSLGGARGNQPQHF
TGTGCCAGCAGCCTAGGGGGGGCGCGGGGCAATCAGCCCCAGCATTTT
>many|TRBJ1-5|TRBV6-1|TRBD1
CASRSGGNIQPQHF
TGTGCCAGCCGCTCAGGGGGAAATATTCAGCCCCAGCATTTT
>NA|TRBJ2-7|TRBV20-1|NA
CSVEEGGFHEQYF
TGCAGCGTTGAAGAAGGCGGGTTCCACGAGCAGTACTTC
>few|TRBJ1-1|TRBV6-1|NA
CASGRRATEAFF
TGTGCCAGCGGTCGCCGGGCAACTGAAGCTTTCTTT
>many|TRBJ2-1|TRBV11-3|TRBD1
CASSLGQGSEQFF
TGTGCCAGCAGCTTAGGACAGGGCAGTGAGCAGTTCTTC
>NA|TRBJ1-3|TRBV13|TRBD1
CASSLDRTGGNTIYF
TGTGCCAGCAGCTTAGACAGGACAGGGGGGAACACCATATATTTT
>few|TRBJ1-5|TRBV4-1|TRBD1
CASSQLQGRDNQPQHF
TGCGCCAGCAGCCAACTACAGGGGCGGGACAATCAGCCCCAGCATTTT
>NA|TRBJ2-7|TRBV20-1|TRBD1
CSAKQGTYEQYF
TGCAGTGCGAAACAGGGGACCTACGAGCAGTACTTC
>NA|TRBJ2-3|TRBV6-5|TRBD2
CASSYSPGLAGPLPSTDTQYF
TGTGCCAGCAGTTACTCACCGGGACTAGCGGGGCCATTACCTAGCACAGATACGCAGTATTTT
>many|TRBJ2-5|TRBV9|NA
CASSVSGDQETQYF
TGTGCCAGCAGCGTATCAGGCGATCAAGAGACCCAGTACTTC
>few|TRBJ2-7|TRBV6-1|NA
CASSTPRVAIYEQYF
TGTGCCAGCAGTACCCCGAGGGTAGCCATCTACGAGCAGTACTTC
>many|TRBJ2-7|TRBV11-3|NA
CASSLHAIGNYEQYF
TGTGCCAGCAGCTTACACGCGATAGGGAACTACGAGCAGTACTTC
>NA|TRBJ1-2|TRBV28|TRBD1
CASSPGGLGYTF
TGTGCCAGCAGTCCAGGGGGCTTAGGCTACACCTTC
>NA|TRBJ1-5|TRBV11-2|NA
CASSLEFGLNQPQHF
TGTGCCAGCAGCTTAGAATTCGGGCTAAATCAGCCCCAGCATTTT
>NA|TRBJ1-2|TRBV6-1|NA
CASSEVNRGYTF
TGTGCCAGCAGTGAAGTCAACCGGGGCTACACCTTC
>many|TRBJ1-2|TRBV12-3/TRBV12-4|NA
CASSLADSYGYTF
TGTGCCAGCAGTTTAGCGGATAGCTATGGCTACACCTTC
>many|TRBJ1-1|TRBV5-1|NA
CASSLGASGAFYTEAFF
TGCGCCAGCAGCTTGGGCGCTTCGGGGGCTTTTTACACTGAAGCTTTCTTT
>NA|TRBJ2-4|TRBV20-1|NA
CSARRVTKNIQYF
TGCAGTGCTAGAAGGGTTACCAAAAACATTCAGTACTTC
>few|TRBJ1-1|TRBV3-1|NA
CASSARGIEAFF
TGTGCCAGCAGCGCTCGGGGAATTGAAGCTTTCTTT
>many|TRBJ2-7|TRBV5-1|NA
CASSLAGGLAYEQYF
TGCGCCAGCAGCTTGGCCGGGGGGCTCGCCTACGAGCAGTACTTC
>many|TRBJ1-1|TRBV6-6|NA
CASSYDTLNTEAFF
TGTGCCAGCAGTTACGACACCTTGAACACTGAAGCTTTCTTT
>NA|TRBJ2-3|TRBV20-1|TRBD2
CSADTTASGGATDTQYF
TGCAGTGCCGATACGACGGCTAGCGGGGGAGCCACAGATACGCAGTATTTT
>NA|TRBJ1-2|TRBV18|NA
CASSLAERTEKGYGYTF
TGTGCCAGCTCACTAGCAGAACGGACCGAAAAGGGCTATGGCTACACCTTC
>many|TRBJ2-7|TRBV7-2|TRBD2
CASSGLAGSEQYF
TGTGCCAGCAGCGGACTAGCGGGGAGCGAGCAGTACTTC
>many|TRBJ2-7|TRBV5-1|NA
CASLTYPGEGDEQYF
TGCGCCAGCCTCACGTACCCCGGGGAAGGGGACGAGCAGTACTTC
>NA|TRBJ2-1|TRBV29-1|NA
CSVVWDKNYYNEQFF
TGCAGCGTTGTATGGGACAAGAATTACTACAATGAGCAGTTCTTC
>many|TRBJ1-1|TRBV20-1|TRBD1
CSASDRGPQMEAFF
TGCAGTGCTAGTGACAGGGGCCCCCAGATGGAAGCTTTCTTT
>many|TRBJ2-3|TRBV6-1|TRBD2
CASSDSRLAGPSSTDTQYF
TGTGCCAGCAGTGACTCACGGCTAGCGGGGCCATCTAGCACAGATACGCAGTATTTT
>NA|TRBJ1-1|TRBV5-6|NA
CASSLGQGMAEAFF
TGTGCCAGCAGTTTGGGCCAGGGTATGGCTGAAGCTTTCTTT
>many|TRBJ2-7|TRBV20-1|NA
CSAGGRRSSYEQYF
TGCAGTGCTGGGGGACGGCGGAGCTCCTACGAGCAGTACTTC
>many|TRBJ1-2|TRBV20-1|NA
CRASGGADYGYTF
TGCAGGGCGTCGGGGGGCGCGGACTATGGCTACACCTTC
>few|TRBJ1-6|TRBV11-2|TRBD1
CASSGPQGAHNSPLHF
TGTGCCAGCAGCGGACCACAGGGGGCCCATAATTCACCCCTCCACTTT
>many|TRBJ1-2|TRBV6-1|NA
CASSEAGYSYGYTF
TGTGCCAGCAGTGAGGCGGGTTACTCCTATGGCTACACCTTC
>few|TRBJ2-2|TRBV6-4|NA
CASSAETTNTGELFF
TGTGCCAGCAGTGCGGAAACCACGAACACCGGGGAGCTGTTTTTT
>NA|TRBJ1-2|TRBV20-1|TRBD1
CSAADRAPFYTF
TGCAGTGCTGCCGACAGGGCCCCTTTCTACACCTTC
>few|TRBJ2-1|TRBV5-1|TRBD2
CASTFFGGAYEQFF
TGCGCCAGCACCTTTTTCGGGGGGGCGTATGAGCAGTTCTTC
>many|TRBJ2-1|TRBV20-1|TRBD1
CSANVPDRGSYNEQFF
TGCAGTGCTAACGTCCCGGACAGGGGTTCCTACAATGAGCAGTTCTTC
>few|TRBJ2-7|TRBV5-1|NA
CASSLDPPNREQYF
TGCGCCAGCAGCTTGGACCCCCCTAATAGGGAGCAGTACTTC
>few|TRBJ2-2|TRBV7-7|TRBD2
CASSFSPAGATGELFF
TGTGCCAGCAGCTTTTCACCAGCGGGGGCGACCGGGGAGCTGTTTTTT
>many|TRBJ1-3|TRBV11-2|NA
CASSAHGASGGLSGNTIYF
TGTGCCAGCAGCGCACACGGTGCCTCCGGGGGCCTCTCTGGAAACACCATATATTTT
>many|TRBJ1-2|TRBV28|NA
CASSLKSGYGYTF
TGTGCCAGCAGTTTAAAATCAGGCTATGGCTACACCTTC
>once|TRBJ2-3|TRBV7-3|TRBD2
CASSETGTSGGDSTDTQYF
TGTGCCAGCAGCGAAACCGGGACTAGCGGGGGGGATAGCACAGATACGCAGTATTTT
>few|TRBJ2-3|TRBV6-1|NA
CASKGRGRTDTQYF
TGTGCCAGCAAAGGCAGGGGGAGGACAGATACGCAGTATTTT
>NA|TRBJ2-3|TRBV20-1|TRBD1
CSARGQGTSTDTQYF
TGCAGTGCTAGGGGACAGGGGACGAGCACAGATACGCAGTATTTT
>once|TRBJ2-1|TRBV11-2|TRBD2
CASSLTSGRTSEQFF
TGTGCCAGCAGCTTGACTAGCGGGAGAACGAGTGAGCAGTTCTTC